This T cell receptor beta chain was found in a study of shared clonotypes between healthy human individuals. Study-wide results and caveats: Compared with clonotypes that all four donors shared, non-shared clonotypes had lower generation probabilities. Depth of sequencing was expected to influence donor clonotype sharing.

This CDR3 is 16 amino acids long. V gave up 2 bases and J gave up 1 base; unmatched junction bases: 5. CDR1 MNHNS and CDR2 SASEGT come from the germline V gene. Investigators divided CD4+ cells into CD45RA+ naive and CD45RA-negative memory subsets. Sorted-subset replicate PCR reactions contained about 200 ng DNA, corresponding to about 30,000 T cell genomes. Libraries were prepared by immunoSEQ multiplex PCR; TCRdb keeps only in-frame clonotypes and omits some of them. In the table there are over a million clones, 70% to 80% of which are singletons. The count of this clone is one. What it recognizes is unknown.

The sample comprised memory CD4+ T cells from PBMCs. Noted subset: CD45RA-negative fraction. The source of this sequence is a man between 18 and 29 years old in good health. Some clones in this sample may be carry-over from other donors' samples. J is TRBJ2-5 and V is TRBV6-1, with 9 bases matching TRBD2. Written as DNA, the CDR3 is TGTGCCAGCAGTGAATCGTTAGCGGGGGTCCAAGAGACCCAGTACTTC. It is translated as CASSESLAGVQETQYF.